This entry describes one TCR beta chain. Only one count was recorded for this clone. Its antigen is still unknown. Base qualities are not at hand, and no much larger clone is one base apart. The V end loses 7 bases and the J end loses 6 bases, and a stretch of 12 bases separates them. CDR1 is given as SNHLY and CDR2 as FYNNEI, both from the germline V gene. From the cysteine through the phenylalanine, the CDR3 covers 12 amino acids. Only the CDR3 part of the read is kept: 36 bases, read in frame from the first base. Libraries were constructed by the immunoSEQ multiplex PCR assay. For the multiplex PCR, a mixture combining 60 forward primers for TCR Vbeta segments and 13 reverse primers for TCR Jbeta segments was used. A multiplex PCR assay on genomic DNA amplified the CDR3 region of rearranged TCR beta genes. The Illumina HiSeq System was used to sequence the amplified TCR beta libraries as 87-base-pair reads. Turning to the authors' computational methods: A later analysis counted about 76 million unique TCR beta chains across the 670 or so repertoires, and some 11 million of these chains were shared by at least two donors. Raw reads were error-corrected and collapsed into unique sequences with a nearest-neighbor algorithm that merged closely related sequences to remove PCR and sequencing errors. CDR3 sequences were aligned to IMGT reference sequences to assign V, D and J gene segments. For a sequence to be retained, a match of at least six nucleotides was required to both a V gene segment and a J gene segment. A rearrangement was called productive if the CDR3 had no stop codons and remained in frame with V and J, and every other rearrangement was called non-productive. CDR3 was defined by IMGT convention, running from the second conserved V-encoded cysteine to the conserved J-encoded phenylalanine. The earlier analysis of 500 to 750 of the donors excluded any sequence lacking an unambiguous match to a single V gene segment. In an earlier analysis of several hundred of the donors, a V segment was called functional when productive rearrangements were above 56.7%, and segregating when the standard deviation between donors exceeded 5%. A statistical classification framework was built for diagnosing cytomegalovirus status from the catalog of TCR beta chain sequences. In a later analysis, TCR nucleotide sequences were compared against IMGT/GENE-DB human TR gene sequences so that V and J genes could be assigned. In a later analysis, CDR3 sequences and most-parsimonious VDJ recombination scenarios were assigned using the TCRdist pipeline. In a later analysis, each TCR beta chain was defined by its CDR3 amino acid sequence together with its V-gene family, and reads without a unique V-gene family were excluded. As a way to deal with suspected cross-contamination and a sequencing artifact, a later analysis dropped approximately 590 nucleotide sequences that were highly shared and had low generation probability. For each public chain, a later analysis derived a clonal expansion index from normalized ranks of inferred template counts within each repertoire. Generation probabilities in a later analysis came from a VDJ recombination model fitted to out-of-frame rearrangements, and those results were checked against IGoR. Hypergeometric tests were used in a later analysis to score TCR-TCR, TCR-HLA and TCR-CMV co-occurrence, with a repertoire-size bias correction applied to the TCR pairs. False discovery rates were estimated in a later analysis by permuting HLA or CMV assignments 20 times. A later analysis grouped co-occurring TCRs with DBSCAN, adding TCRdist sequence similarity when clustering within HLA-allele-positive subsets. Repertoires with fewer than 30,000 or more than 120,000 public chains, plus five repertoires with anomalous nucleotide sharing, were excluded from co-occurrence clustering. In its TCRdb copy, this immuneACCESS table keeps in-frame sequences only and misses some clones. Where compared with another copy, unresolved V genes explain less than half of these, and the others have no known cause. V and J calls and clone size are given by that table; D and trimming were obtained from the DNA. Within this sample are more than 65,000 clones, with roughly four fifths of them counted one time only. The ten most abundant clones make up around 10% of the sample.

The data originate from a study of cytomegalovirus exposure and HLA in healthy donors (dated by TCRdb to about 2017). Study-level background: According to an earlier analysis of 450 to 650 of the donors, about 170 million T cells yielded over 100 million unique TCR beta sequences and 276 Gb of sequence data. An early release covering 500 to 750 HLA-typed donors comprised roughly 300 gigabases of sequencing data and tens of millions of unique TCR sequences. Of the 300 to 450 genotyped donors, approximately 83% fell in the genetic ancestry cluster associated with self-reported Caucasian donors. The study aimed to test whether cataloging public T cell receptors could reveal signatures of past pathogen exposure. Using immunosequencing, the study profiled T cell repertoires from fewer than 700 subjects and related those repertoires to cytomegalovirus serostatus. Besides the first cohort of roughly 640 subjects, a separate validation cohort made up of some 110 different subjects was used. High-throughput TCR immunosequencing, statistical association of individual TCRs with disease status, and machine learning were combined to predict cytomegalovirus infection status. A later analysis re-examined previously published TCR beta repertoires from 610 or so donors and added high-resolution HLA genotyping to investigate patterns of TCR occurrence. The later analysis used no new phenotypic data to find candidate immune exposures, relying instead on TCR beta sequences and their occurrence across donors. An earlier analysis of 587 of the donors used high-throughput TCR beta sequencing to judge whether each TCR beta V gene segment behaved as functional or pseudogenic. Donor age, sex, ethnicity and CMV serostatus were collected together with the repertoire data. A later genetic analysis took genome-wide SNP genotypes for about 65% of the roughly 670 donors and used that subset as a discovery cohort. All discovery cohort repertoires had been generated on a single sequencing platform. HLA typing covered class I and class II loci at four-digit resolution. The number of donors typed differed by locus, with roughly 629-640 for A, B, C, DRB1 and DQB1, approximately 500 for DQA1, 600 to 610 for DPA1, and around 450 for DPB1. Several DR-DQ haplotypes were treated as single units for association and clustering because of strong linkage in the cohort. Among approximately 370 genotyped donors of the cohort, an average of roughly 230,000 unique TCR beta nucleotide sequences was sequenced per donor, of which about 20% were non-productive.

Broader findings and caveats from the paper: When HLA alleles, especially DR and DQ, strongly co-occurred, attributing TCR associations to individual alleles was difficult. Because counts were too low, roughly 16 rarely observed V segments, including chromosome 9 orphons, were left out of the earlier analysis of 587 of the donors. In an earlier analysis of about 550 of the donors, most TCR beta V segments were observed in productive rearrangements about 90% or about 30% of the time, broadly matching IMGT annotations. A later genetic analysis associated a missense DCLRE1C variant with V-gene and J-gene trimming of TCR beta chains, and an independent cohort replicated the association. In a later analysis, TCR association rates were found to vary across HLA loci, with the most associated TCRs seen for DRB1 alleles and the fewest for HLA-C alleles. A later genetic analysis reported fewer N-insertions in productive TCRs among donors in an Asian-associated ancestry cluster than the approximately 670-donor mean. Three of the identified cytomegalovirus-associated TCR beta chains were confirmed in vitro to be specific for cytomegalovirus antigens. Specific HLA alleles were associated with 18,000 or so TCR beta sequences at a false discovery rate of 0.05 in a later analysis. The study gave a list of 150 to 200 TCR beta chains associated with cytomegalovirus. The only immune exposure information available for the cohort was CMV serostatus. In a later analysis, several top co-occurrence clusters were reported to appear linked to parvovirus B19, influenza, CMV and Epstein-Barr virus. Most TCR sequences were seen in very few donors, while some public TCRs were found in many individuals. According to the authors, the approach could potentially be generalized to other disease states and immunological phenotypes. Because HLA typing was missing for some donors at each locus, association tests included only the typed subset. Some IMGT-functional V segments, including TRBV6-2 and TRBV6-3, could not be distinguished by the 87-base-pair reads and were therefore excluded. The sequencing pipeline was judged likely to have produced a cluster of highly shared sequence variants as a technical artifact. The cohort was sequenced for TCR beta chains only, and without alpha or paired-chain data the features that could be detected were limited. Linkage disequilibrium might explain the correlated functional status among segregating V segments, but an unknown experimental factor could not be ruled out. A later analysis found that HLA-associated TCR beta chains were more clonally expanded and had lower generation probabilities than equally common non-associated chains. A further reported finding was that TCR beta sequences accurately predicted the HLA-A and HLA-B alleles for most subjects in the first cohort. According to a later analysis, most CMV-associated TCR beta chains appeared to be HLA-restricted, and the HLA associations seemed to be driven largely by CMV exposure. Presence/absence analyses assumed roughly uniform sequencing depth across donors, an assumption that may not hold. Cytomegalovirus status was reported to be diagnosed by the classifier with high specificity and sensitivity in both the original and validation cohorts.

The cohort was made up of around 720 healthy bone marrow donors. At the time of sampling, all cohort members were nominally healthy, though unrecorded immune exposures were likely present. The donor tested CMV seropositive and was one of the 289 seropositive cohort members. Each donor provided a peripheral blood sample, and peripheral blood mononuclear cells were used for TCR beta sequencing. The Qiagen DNeasy Blood Extraction Kit was used to extract genomic DNA from the blood cell samples. Sample: PBMCs. This sequence uses TRBV2 and TRBJ1-1, with the identity of the D gene unclear. The sequence derives from an older woman in good health and CMV-seropositive. This receptor carries the CDR3 CASMRALSEAFF. The nucleotide sequence reads TGTGCCAGCATGCGGGCCCTCTCTGAAGCTTTCTTT.